These 21 T cell receptor beta chains came from one sample sequenced in a study of response to subunit inactivated influenza vaccine. TCRdb recomputed calls from the RT-PCR reads with MiXCR, one row per CDR3 protein. The sample lists more than 450,000 distinct CDR3 sequences, around 11% occurring once. These data also featured in a second study, about T cells expressing NK-cell markers. From that study: UMIs accompanied the 5'RACE template switching by which TCR beta cDNA was made.

This sample comprised PBMCs from blood, obtained on the day of vaccination. These receptors all stem from a man aged 45-60 years who received an inactivated influenza vaccine.

This clonotype turned up a few times. The chain carries TRBV6-2 or TRBV6-3 and TRBJ2-3; 10 nucleotides align to TRBD1. Germline CDR1 is MNHEY and CDR2 is SVGEGT. The V gene end was trimmed by 6 bases and the J gene end by 3 bases; junction bases not matched to a gene: 12. This CDR3 has 17 residues. CDR3 sequence reads: CASRSNPGQGKTDTQYF. CDR3 nucleotides: TGTGCCAGCAGATCAAACCCGGGACAGGGGAAGACAGATACGCAGTATTTT.

V and J are TRBV19 and TRBJ2-5; unclear D gene. The germline V and J ends were trimmed by 6 bases and 5 bases, with 16 bases remaining between them. The CDR3 covers 14 residues. CDR1 is LNHDA and CDR2 is SQIVND in the germline V gene (reference sequence). The CDR3 sequence: CASRPGPLTETQYF. As DNA, the CDR3 is TGTGCCAGTAGGCCCGGCCCCCTCACGGAGACCCAGTACTTC.

This clonotype was detected only a few times. The chain uses TRBV20-1 and TRBJ1-5, with D tentatively TRBD1 (6 bases). This CDR3 is 12 amino acids long. Deletions cut 5 bases from V and 2 bases from J, with 7 bases between. CDR1 and CDR2 from the germline V gene are DFQATT and SNEGSKA (reference sequence). Written as DNA, the CDR3 is TGCAGTGCTGAGGGGGGCAATCAGCCCCAGCATTTT. Protein sequence: CSAEGGNQPQHF.

The chain couples TRBV7-6 to TRBJ2-1; D is unclear. The V gene's germline CDR1 is SGHVS and CDR2 FNYEAQ. Deletions cut 1 base from V and 5 bases from J, with 12 bases between. CDR3 length: 15 amino acids. The CDR3 DNA reads as TGTGCCAGCAGCTTAGAACTCCTGATTAACAATGAGCAGTTCTTC. Translated: CASSLELLINNEQFF.

This clonotype was recorded many times. The rearrangement uses TRBV7-6 and TRBJ2-1, with no clear D. The CDR3 length is 13 residues. Germline CDR1 is SGHVS and CDR2 is FNYEAQ. The germline V and J ends were trimmed by 5 bases and 2 bases, with 7 bases remaining between them. CDR3 residues: CASSRRAYNEQFF. In DNA form, the CDR3 reads TGTGCCAGCAGCCGGAGAGCCTACAATGAGCAGTTCTTC.

This clonotype was seen only a few times. The chain recombines TRBV20-1 with TRBJ1-2, with a weak D call TRBD1 (6 bases). The germline gives CDR1 DFQATT, CDR2 SNEGSKA (reference sequence). CDR3 size: 13 residues. Trimming took 6 bases from V and 1 from J, leaving 12 bases between them. The CDR3 region is CSAPDRHNYGYTF. CDR3 in DNA: TGCAGTGCCCCGGACAGACATAACTATGGCTACACCTTC.

The chain has TRBV25-1 and TRBJ2-5; maybe TRBD1 (5 bases). The CDR3 loop spans 13 amino acids. The germline CDR1 and CDR2 sequences are MGHDK and SYGVNS. V was cut by 6 bases and J by 3 bases, with 11 bases left in between. CDR3 sequence (DNA): TGTGCCAGCAGACGCCCAGGGAAAGAGACCCAGTACTTC. This codes for CASRRPGKETQYF.

The chain uses TRBV5-1 and TRBJ2-5; D unresolved. This CDR3 has 16 amino acids. The germline V gene encodes CDR1 SGHRS and CDR2 YFSETQ. The V end was cut by 0 bases, the J end by 2 bases, with 14 bases between. CDR3 bases: TGCGCCAGCAGCTTGGGAGCCGTGGGGTTTCAAGAGACCCAGTACTTC. It yields the protein CASSLGAVGFQETQYF.

This clonotype was detected ten times or more. J is TRBJ1-1 and V is TRBV7-2, with D maybe TRBD1 (6 bases). The CDR3 runs 13 residues. V lost 5 bases, J lost 5 bases, and 12 bases lay in between. Germline CDR1 reads SGHTA; CDR2 reads FQGNSA. The DNA for the CDR3 is TGTGCCAGCAGCATCACAGGGCGAACTGAAGCTTTCTTT. Protein: CASSITGRTEAFF.

This clonotype was recorded a few times. The J gene is TRBJ2-5, the V gene TRBV5-1; TRBD2 agrees at 8 bases. Looked up from germline, CDR1 is SGHRS and CDR2 is YFSETQ. J gave up 4 bases and V 4 bases, and 6 bases lay outside the gene matches. The CDR3 has 14 amino acids. CDR3 DNA sequence: TGCGCCAGCAGCGTCGGGACTAGGGGAGAGACCCAGTACTTC. Translated: CASSVGTRGETQYF.

This clonotype was recorded a few times. The V gene is TRBV27, the J gene TRBJ2-2, with D maybe TRBD1 (5 bases). CDR1 is MNHEY, CDR2 SMNVEV, per germline (reference sequence). With 5 bases removed from V and 6 bases from J, the gap between germline ends came to 7 bases. The CDR3 has 12 amino acids. The CDR3, as DNA: TGTGCCAGCAGTGGGGCAGCCGGGGAGCTGTTTTTT. This codes for CASSGAAGELFF.

This clonotype was seen more than once but under ten times. This chain joins TRBV28 and TRBJ2-1; TRBD2 aligns across 7 bases. V was clipped by 7 bases and J by 1 base; unmatched bases: 16. This CDR3 has 18 residues. Germline assignment: CDR1 MDHEN and CDR2 SYDVKM. CDR3 sequence: CASTLGPAGRPSYNEQFF. The CDR3 region has the DNA TGTGCCAGCACCTTGGGTCCAGCGGGACGGCCATCCTACAATGAGCAGTTCTTC.

This clonotype was recorded a few times. The rearrangement joins TRBV7-6 to TRBJ1-1, with D possibly TRBD1 on 6 matching bases. Per the germline V gene, CDR1 is SGHVS and CDR2 is FNYEAQ. CDR3 length: 15 residues. V was cut by 1 base and J by 4 bases, with 13 bases left in between. CDR3 in amino acids: CASSLVGQGSTEAFF. The CDR3 DNA follows: TGTGCCAGCAGCTTAGTAGGGCAGGGGAGCACTGAAGCTTTCTTT.

There are a few counts of this clonotype. The V call is TRBV6-1, the J call TRBJ2-1; 11 nucleotides align to TRBD2. Germline values: CDR1 MNHNS, CDR2 SASEGT. V trimming: 10 bases; J trimming: 5 bases; junction bases outside the gene matches: 7. The CDR3 loop spans 14 amino acids. For the CDR3, the DNA is TGTGCCACGGCGGGGGGACTAGCGGACAATGAGCAGTTCTTC. Amino acids: CATAGGLADNEQFF.

The V call is TRBV11-1, the J call TRBJ2-7; D may correspond to TRBD1 or TRBD2 (6 bases each). The V end lost 5 bases, the J end lost 4 bases, and 33 bases lay between the germline ends. This CDR3 has 20 amino acids. CDR1 is SGHAT and CDR2 is FQDESV in the germline V gene (reference sequence). For the CDR3, the DNA is TGTGCCAGCAGCCCAGCCCCAGTCATTCGTCGGACTGGGGGGCTGTACGAGCAGTACTTC. This codes for CASSPAPVIRRTGGLYEQYF. Looking up the rest from reference TRBV11-1 and TRBJ2-7 gives the full variable domain: EAEVAQSPRYKITEKSQAVAFWCDPISGHATLYWYRQILGQGPELLVQFQDESVVDDSQLPKDRFSAERLKGVDSTLKIQPAELGDSAMYLCASSPAPVIRRTGGLYEQYFGPGTRLTVT.

This clonotype was detected a few times. The rearrangement joins TRBV30 to TRBJ1-1; D gene uncertain. From germline, CDR1 is GTSNPN and CDR2 SVGIG (reference sequence). V shed 5 bases and J shed 5 bases, with 15 bases lying between them. CDR3 length equals 13 residues. The CDR3 DNA reads TGTGCCTGGGAACCGGGATTAGGAACTGAAGCTTTCTTT. This codes for CAWEPGLGTEAFF.

This clonotype appeared a few times. The J gene is TRBJ1-1, the V gene TRBV7-9, with D perhaps matching TRBD1 (6 bases). Germline CDR1 SEHNR, CDR2 FQNEAQ (reference sequence). V was trimmed by 6 bases and J by 1 base, leaving 18 bases between them. This CDR3 is 16 amino acids long. This CDR3 reads CASREKMTGSNTEAFF. The CDR3 nucleotides read TGTGCCAGCAGGGAAAAAATGACAGGATCGAACACTGAAGCTTTCTTT.

Worth noting for this clonotype: Since a much larger clone is just one base distant, this may be a read error. V gene TRBV14 combines with J gene TRBJ1-2, with 10 positions matching TRBD1. The CDR3 runs 13 residues. From germline, CDR1 is SGHDN and CDR2 FVKESK. V dropped 4 bases and J dropped 6; count of bases not matched to a gene: 2. CDR3 protein: CASSPGQGHGYTF. The CDR3 DNA is TGTGCCAGCAGCCCGGGACAGGGGCATGGCTACACCTTC.

This clonotype was detected ten times or more. This chain links TRBV5-1 with TRBJ2-3; 12 bases are shared with TRBD2. The ends lost 0 bases at V and 2 bases at J; junction bases unmatched: 1. Germline CDR1 reads SGHRS; CDR2 reads YFSETQ. This CDR3 is 16 amino acids long. The CDR3 DNA reads TGCGCCAGCAGCTTGGGACTAGCGGGGGACACAGATACGCAGTATTTT. Translating it yields CASSLGLAGDTDTQYF.

V is TRBV29-1 and J is TRBJ2-7; 10 bases line up with TRBD1. The germline V gene encodes CDR1 SQVTM and CDR2 ANQGSEA. The junction had 6 bases not matched to a gene; V was cut back by 2 bases and J by 2 bases. The CDR3 contains 15 residues. CDR3 DNA: TGCAGCGTTGAATTCGGGACAGGGGTTACCTACGAGCAGTACTTC. Translating it yields CSVEFGTGVTYEQYF.

This clonotype turned up a few times. The rearrangement joins TRBV6-5 to TRBJ1-2; D unresolved. Germline lookup yields CDR1 MNHEY and CDR2 SVGAGI. Trimming shortened V by 0 bases and J by 3 bases, and 14 bases separated the two germline ends. There are 16 residues in the CDR3. CDR3 amino acids: CASSYSVRDRHYGYTF. Here the CDR3 DNA reads TGTGCCAGCAGTTACTCGGTGAGGGATCGGCACTATGGCTACACCTTC.